This T cell receptor (beta chain) derives from a study of siplizumab effects on memory and regulatory T cells. Assay: immunoSEQ multiplex PCR; the TCRdb copy retains only in-frame clones and omits some. The sample lists some 46,000 clones, over 85% occurring once. General study results and limits: Phenotypic classification as naive or memory proved unattainable for roughly 75-95% of proliferating CD4+ or CD8+ clones.

Of note for this clone: The antigen remains unidentified.

This CDR3 is built from 14 residues. V was trimmed by 8 bases and J by 5 bases, leaving 16 bases between them. CDR1 and CDR2 (germline): MNHEY, SMNVEV (reference sequence). What was sequenced was CD8+ T cells sorted from blood. This clonotype was obtained from a human donor in good health. The chain uses TRBV27 and TRBJ1-5, with unresolved D. CDR3 nucleotides: TGTGCCAGCCGTCCTCGCATGGTGGATCAGCCCCAGCATTTT. This encodes CASRPRMVDQPQHF.